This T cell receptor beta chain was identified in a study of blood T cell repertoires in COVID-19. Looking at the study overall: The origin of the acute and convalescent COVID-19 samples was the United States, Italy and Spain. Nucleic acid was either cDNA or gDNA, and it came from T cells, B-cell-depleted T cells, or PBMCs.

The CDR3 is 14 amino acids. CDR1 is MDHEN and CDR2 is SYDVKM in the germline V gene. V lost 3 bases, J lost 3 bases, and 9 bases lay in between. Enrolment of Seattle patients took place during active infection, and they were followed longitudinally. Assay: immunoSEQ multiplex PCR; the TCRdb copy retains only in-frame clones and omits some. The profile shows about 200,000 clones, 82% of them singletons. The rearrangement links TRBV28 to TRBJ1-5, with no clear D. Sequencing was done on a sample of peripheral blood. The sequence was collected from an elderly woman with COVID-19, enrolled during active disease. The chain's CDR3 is CASSFWRPNQPQHF. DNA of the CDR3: TGTGCCAGCAGTTTCTGGCGGCCCAATCAGCCCCAGCATTTT.